These T cell receptor beta chains were read from a single sample in a study of molecular identifiers for immune sequencing clone quantification. One entry per CDR3 protein results from TCRdb running MiXCR on the PCR reads. The table lists hundreds of thousands of distinct CDR3 sequences, about 25% of them singletons, with 0.6% to 0.9% in the top ten. Material for sequencing was naive CD8+ T cells from blood, with Jurkat cell RNA spiked in. These receptor sequences come from a human donor in good health. Some libraries in this study had Jurkat cell RNA spiked in. Both conserved end residues are part of each CDR3. Fields, in order: clone size, D gene, J gene, V gene, CDR3 protein, CDR3 DNA. The D gene is left open where the match is weak. Size values are once, few and many counts, or a class for expanded clones, and some rows have none.

abundance: NA
d_gene: TRBD1
j_gene: TRBJ1-5
v_gene: TRBV19
CDR3aa: CASSLGGRSSQPQHF
CDR3nt: TGTGCCAGTAGTTTAGGGGGCAGGAGCAGTCAGCCCCAGCATTTT

abundance: many
d_gene: NA
j_gene: TRBJ2-3
v_gene: TRBV13
CDR3aa: CASSLRGASPTDTQYF
CDR3nt: TGTGCCAGCAGCTTAAGGGGGGCTTCCCCTACAGATACGCAGTATTTT

abundance: many
d_gene: NA
j_gene: TRBJ2-7
v_gene: TRBV30
CDR3aa: CALLDKLSYEQYF
CDR3nt: TGTGCCTTGCTGGACAAGCTTTCCTACGAGCAGTACTTC

abundance: NA
d_gene: NA
j_gene: TRBJ1-1
v_gene: TRBV29-1
CDR3aa: CSVEVNGAFF
CDR3nt: TGCAGCGTTGAAGTCAATGGTGCTTTCTTT

abundance: many
d_gene: TRBD2
j_gene: TRBJ2-1
v_gene: TRBV7-8
CDR3aa: CASSFGLVYYPDNEQFF
CDR3nt: TGTGCCAGCAGCTTCGGACTAGTTTATTACCCCGACAATGAGCAGTTCTTC

abundance: many
d_gene: NA
j_gene: TRBJ1-1
v_gene: TRBV6-5
CDR3aa: CASWTDVMNTEAFF
CDR3nt: TGTGCCAGTTGGACGGACGTCATGAACACTGAAGCTTTCTTT

abundance: many
d_gene: TRBD1
j_gene: TRBJ1-2
v_gene: TRBV2
CDR3aa: CASTGQGLYGYTF
CDR3nt: TGTGCCAGCACGGGACAGGGACTCTATGGCTACACCTTC

abundance: NA
d_gene: TRBD2
j_gene: TRBJ2-3
v_gene: TRBV20-1
CDR3aa: CSARGLAGGRGTDTQYF
CDR3nt: TGCAGTGCTAGGGGACTAGCGGGGGGGAGGGGCACAGATACGCAGTATTTT

abundance: few
d_gene: TRBD2
j_gene: TRBJ2-7
v_gene: TRBV7-9
CDR3aa: CASSGTTSYEQYF
CDR3nt: TGTGCCAGCAGCGGGACTACATCCTACGAGCAGTACTTC

abundance: few
d_gene: NA
j_gene: TRBJ2-2
v_gene: TRBV9
CDR3aa: CASSPPGGWSGELFF
CDR3nt: TGTGCCAGCAGCCCCCCCGGGGGCTGGAGCGGGGAGCTGTTTTTT

abundance: many
d_gene: NA
j_gene: TRBJ2-7
v_gene: TRBV28
CDR3aa: CASSFSAEALDDQYF
CDR3nt: TGTGCCAGCAGTTTTTCGGCAGAGGCCCTCGACGATCAGTACTTC

abundance: NA
d_gene: NA
j_gene: TRBJ1-5
v_gene: TRBV11-2
CDR3aa: CASSLSVSSNQPQHF
CDR3nt: TGTGCCAGCAGCTTGTCAGTGTCTAGCAATCAGCCCCAGCATTTT

abundance: NA
d_gene: TRBD1
j_gene: TRBJ1-1
v_gene: TRBV30
CDR3aa: CALEGQGPEAFF
CDR3nt: TGTGCATTAGAAGGACAGGGACCTGAAGCTTTCTTT

abundance: NA
d_gene: TRBD1
j_gene: TRBJ2-1
v_gene: TRBV19
CDR3aa: CATDRTPNNEQFF
CDR3nt: TGTGCCACGGACAGGACCCCGAACAATGAGCAGTTCTTC

abundance: NA
d_gene: TRBD1
j_gene: TRBJ2-7
v_gene: TRBV29-1
CDR3aa: CSVRQGFHEQYF
CDR3nt: TGCAGCGTTAGACAGGGGTTCCACGAGCAGTACTTC

abundance: few
d_gene: TRBD1
j_gene: TRBJ1-5
v_gene: TRBV12-3/TRBV12-4
CDR3aa: CASSFGGQGRQPQHF
CDR3nt: TGTGCCAGCAGTTTTGGCGGACAGGGTAGACAGCCCCAGCATTTT

abundance: many
d_gene: NA
j_gene: TRBJ1-4
v_gene: TRBV6-5
CDR3aa: CASRSDEKLFF
CDR3nt: TGTGCCAGCAGATCGGATGAAAAACTGTTTTTT

abundance: NA
d_gene: NA
j_gene: TRBJ2-1
v_gene: TRBV28
CDR3aa: CASSNGGISSYNEQFF
CDR3nt: TGTGCCAGCAGTAACGGGGGAATAAGCTCCTACAATGAGCAGTTCTTC

abundance: NA
d_gene: NA
j_gene: TRBJ2-7
v_gene: TRBV14
CDR3aa: CASSLGGLIYEQYF
CDR3nt: TGTGCCAGCAGCCTTGGCGGGCTGATCTACGAGCAGTACTTC

abundance: few
d_gene: TRBD2
j_gene: TRBJ2-7
v_gene: TRBV24-1
CDR3aa: CATSDLRSGGIAYEQYF
CDR3nt: TGTGCCACCAGTGATTTGAGGAGCGGGGGAATAGCCTACGAGCAGTACTTC

abundance: many
d_gene: TRBD1
j_gene: TRBJ2-2
v_gene: TRBV29-1
CDR3aa: CSVAFRGQTGELFF
CDR3nt: TGCAGCGTGGCCTTCAGGGGGCAAACCGGGGAGCTGTTTTTT